The 18 T cell receptor beta chains presented below share a single source sample, sequenced in a study of shared clonotypes between healthy human individuals (TCRdb year 2020). The library came from the immunoSEQ multiplex PCR assay. Not all clones reach the TCRdb copy of this immuneACCESS table, which keeps in-frame sequences only. Checked studies attribute under half of the gap to unresolved V genes and leave the rest unexplained. Across this sample there are about 510,000 clones, with about four fifths seen only once. The ten top clones hold 10% to 15% of the sample. Sequencing used PBMCs. The source of these receptors is a woman aged 40 to 50 in good health. Some clones in this sample may be carry-over from other donors' samples.

This clone was counted only a few times. The chain employs TRBV5-1 and TRBJ2-7; maybe TRBD2 (5 bases). The CDR3 runs 14 residues. V lost 2 bases to trimming and J lost 7 bases, with 16 bases between them. Germline V CDR1 and CDR2: SGHRS, YFSETQ. CDR3 in amino acids: CASSLRAEPPEQYF. As DNA, the CDR3 is TGCGCCAGCAGCTTACGAGCGGAACCCCCAGAGCAGTACTTC.

The gene calls are TRBV7-8 and TRBJ2-1; 10 nucleotides match TRBD1. The V and J ends lost 5 bases and 7 bases, in that order; junction bases with no gene match: 2. Looked up from germline, CDR1 is SGHVS and CDR2 is FQNEAQ. This CDR3 is built from 13 residues. As DNA, the CDR3 is TGTGCCAGCAGCCTGGACAGGGGGAATGAGCAGTTCTTC. Translation: CASSLDRGNEQFF.

The chain is built from TRBV11-2 and TRBJ2-1, with 9 positions matching TRBD2. V shed 1 base and J 10 bases; nucleotides not matched to a gene: 8. CDR1 and CDR2 (germline): SGHAT, FQNNGV. The CDR3 totals 15 residues. The CDR3 loop is CASSLGYKRGAEQFF. The CDR3 DNA is TGTGCCAGCAGCTTAGGTTATAAGCGGGGGGCGGAGCAGTTCTTC.

The gene calls are TRBV11-2 and TRBJ1-2, with D tentatively TRBD1 (5 bases). This CDR3 has 15 residues. V was pared by 3 bases and J by 7 bases, with 18 bases between. CDR1 is SGHAT, CDR2 FQNNGV, per germline. The CDR3 DNA sequence: TGTGCCAGCAGCTTTCGGTTTGGCAGGGATTTTGGCTACACCTTC. This encodes CASSFRFGRDFGYTF.

The chain combines TRBV16 with TRBJ1-2, with a tentative D call TRBD1 (6 bases). This CDR3 region has 14 residues. Germline V CDR1 and CDR2: KGHSY, FQNENV. Trimming cost V 2 bases and J 8 bases, with 15 bases left between them. The CDR3 nucleotides are TGTGCCAGCAGCCAACGGTCTACAGGGAACGGCTACACCTTC. This gives the protein CASSQRSTGNGYTF.

The genes are TRBV29-1 and TRBJ2-5, with 8 bases that match TRBD2. Trimming at V came to 7 bases and at J to 9 bases, leaving 10 bases not matched to a gene. This CDR3 is 12 amino acids long. The germline V gene encodes CDR1 SQVTM and CDR2 ANQGSEA. CDR3 coding DNA: TGCAGCGCTTGGGAGACGGGAGGGGCCCAGTACTTC. This sequence encodes CSAWETGGAQYF. The full variable domain, completed using reference TRBV29-1 and TRBJ2-5, is SAVISQKPSRDICQRGTSLTIQCQVDSQVTMMFWYRQQPGQSLTLIATANQGSEATYESGFVIDKFPISRPNLTFSTLTVSNMSPEDSSIYLCSAWETGGAQYFGPGTRLLVL.

In this sample, this clone turned up once. The J gene is TRBJ2-3, the V gene TRBV6-4; D perhaps matches TRBD1 (6 bases). The CDR3 is 11 amino acids. The V gene lost 6 bases and the J gene lost 12 bases, with 13 bases spanning the gap. Germline assignment: CDR1 MRHNA and CDR2 SNTAGT. The CDR3 DNA sequence: TGTGCCAGCAGCGGACAGCACTCCCAGTATTTT. It encodes CASSGQHSQYF.

The rearrangement joins TRBV10-2 to TRBJ2-7; D might be TRBD2 (6 bases). V was trimmed by 2 bases and J by 5 bases, leaving 13 bases between them. This CDR3 comprises 14 residues. Germline V lookup: CDR1 WSHSY, CDR2 SAAADI. CDR3 in DNA: TGCGCCAGCAGTGAGCGGGGGAGAGTACACGAGCAGTACTTC. Its translation is CASSERGRVHEQYF.

V usage is TRBV7-2 and J usage is TRBJ1-4; D is unclear. Germline CDR1 SGHTA, CDR2 FQGNSA. The CDR3 is 14 residues long. Deletions cut 1 base from V and 4 bases from J, with 7 bases between. As DNA, the CDR3 is TGTGCCAGCAGCTTAGATCGGTTTAATGAAAAACTGTTTTTT. This translates into CASSLDRFNEKLFF. The variable domain in full, completed from reference TRBV7-2 and TRBJ1-4, reads GAGVSQSPSNKVTEKGKDVELRCDPISGHTALYWYRQSLGQGLEFLIYFQGNSAPDKSGLPSDRFSAERTGGSVSTLTIQRTQQEDSAVYLCASSLDRFNEKLFFGSGTQLSVL.

V gene TRBV5-1 combines with J gene TRBJ2-1; D possibly corresponds to TRBD2 (6 bases). The V end lost 0 bases, the J end lost 7 bases, and 17 bases lay between the germline ends. CDR1 and CDR2 from the germline V gene are SGHRS and YFSETQ. This CDR3 is 16 amino acids long. DNA for the CDR3: TGCGCCAGCAGCTTGGCCATGGGGGGAACTTTAAATGAGCAGTTCTTC. Residues: CASSLAMGGTLNEQFF.

The chain carries TRBV9 and TRBJ2-5; D uncertain. CDR1 is SGDLS, CDR2 YYNGEE, per germline. This CDR3 is built from 14 residues. The V end was cut by 0 bases, the J end by 1 base, with 7 bases between. The DNA of the CDR3 is TGTGCCAGCAGCGTAGGGCTGTCCCAAGAGACCCAGTACTTC. It is translated as CASSVGLSQETQYF. The full variable domain, completed using reference TRBV9 and TRBJ2-5, is DSGVTQTPKHLITATGQRVTLRCSPRSGDLSVYWYQQSLDQGLQFLIQYYNGEERAKGNILERFSAQQFPDLHSELNLSSLELGDSALYFCASSVGLSQETQYFGPGTRLLVL.

The rearrangement uses TRBV2 and TRBJ2-7; D is unresolved. Germline loops: CDR1 SNHLY, CDR2 FYNNEI. The V end was cut by 6 bases, the J end by 4 bases, with 10 bases between. The CDR3 is 12 residues long. This CDR3 is CASRSPSYEQYF. The CDR3 DNA sequence: TGTGCCAGCAGGTCCCCCTCGTACGAGCAGTACTTC.

This chain links TRBV2 with TRBJ2-3; D perhaps matches TRBD1 (6 bases). This CDR3 contains 16 residues. The V gene's germline CDR1 is SNHLY and CDR2 FYNNEI. Trimming left V 4 bases short and J 3 bases short, with 17 bases between. The CDR3: CASSGEYAQGTDTQYF. The CDR3 DNA follows: TGTGCCAGCAGTGGGGAATATGCGCAGGGGACAGATACGCAGTATTTT.

This clone was seen a few times. The J gene is TRBJ2-1, the V gene TRBV7-8; no clear D gene. The CDR3 spans 14 residues. Germline CDR1 reads SGHVS; CDR2 reads FQNEAQ. V lost 1 base and J 3 bases, leaving 7 bases between the germline ends. The CDR3 DNA sequence: TGTGCCAGCAGCTTAGGTGGCGGCTACAATGAGCAGTTCTTC. Translation: CASSLGGGYNEQFF. Supplemented by reference TRBV7-8 and TRBJ2-1, the full variable domain reads GAGVSQSPRYKVAKRGQDVALRCDPISGHVSLFWYQQALGQGPEFLTYFQNEAQLDKSGLPSDRFFAERPEGSVSTLKIQRTQQEDSAVYLCASSLGGGYNEQFFGPGTRLTVL.

J is TRBJ2-5 and V is TRBV9; 8 bases align to TRBD2. J gave up 3 bases and V 3 bases, and 7 bases lay outside the gene matches. The CDR3 contains 15 residues. Germline loops: CDR1 SGDLS, CDR2 YYNGEE. The CDR3 is CASSAGGNREETQYF. The DNA for the CDR3 is TGTGCCAGCAGCGCGGGGGGGAACAGAGAAGAGACCCAGTACTTC.

This sequence joins TRBV2 and TRBJ2-5, with 9 nucleotides matching TRBD1. The assigned J gene may be wrong: the sequence end matches TRBJ2-7 better. CDR1 is SNHLY and CDR2 is FYNNEI in the germline V gene. There are 14 residues in the CDR3. This CDR3 is CASRTGTGSYEQYF. As DNA, the CDR3 is TGTGCCAGCAGGACCGGGACAGGGTCCTACGAGCAGTACTTC.

This clone appeared a few times. The chain combines TRBV19 with TRBJ1-4; 8 bases agree with TRBD1. CDR1 is LNHDA and CDR2 is SQIVND in the germline V gene (reference sequence). Losses at the gene ends were 6 bases for V and 8 bases for J; bases not matched to a gene: 5. This CDR3 region has 13 residues. CDR3 amino acids: CASSPHRGEKLFF. DNA for the CDR3: TGTGCCAGTAGCCCTCACAGGGGGGAAAAACTGTTTTTT.

This clone appeared a single time. V usage is TRBV28 and J usage is TRBJ1-1, with D possibly TRBD1 on 6 matching bases. CDR3 length: 12 residues. Between the trimmed V and J ends, which lost 7 bases and 6 bases, there was a span of 12 bases. The germline V gene has CDR1 MDHEN and CDR2 SYDVKM. The CDR3 DNA is TGTGCCAGCACCATAGGGGGATCTGAAGCTTTCTTT. This codes for CASTIGGSEAFF.